The table lists the clone carrying this TCR beta chain with many counts. The CDR3 runs to 15 residues. Germline lookup yields CDR1 SGHDT and CDR2 YYEEEE. The V and J ends lost 1 base and 4 bases respectively, with 14 bases between them. The source of the sample is a study of blood T cell repertoires in COVID-19. Study-level information: Sites in the United States, Italy and Spain provided acute and convalescent COVID-19 samples.

Assay used: immunoSEQ multiplex PCR; TCRdb lists only in-frame clones, some missing. The sample contains 150,000 to 200,000 clones, more than 85% of which appear only once. This rearrangement joins TRBV5-6 to TRBJ2-5; tentatively, D is TRBD1 (7 bases). The sequence was collected from a man aged 65-85 years with active or convalescent COVID-19. The specimen sequenced was peripheral blood. The CDR3: CASSLSGRGVETQYF. Here the CDR3 DNA reads TGTGCCAGCAGCTTGTCCGGCAGGGGGGTAGAGACCCAGTACTTC.